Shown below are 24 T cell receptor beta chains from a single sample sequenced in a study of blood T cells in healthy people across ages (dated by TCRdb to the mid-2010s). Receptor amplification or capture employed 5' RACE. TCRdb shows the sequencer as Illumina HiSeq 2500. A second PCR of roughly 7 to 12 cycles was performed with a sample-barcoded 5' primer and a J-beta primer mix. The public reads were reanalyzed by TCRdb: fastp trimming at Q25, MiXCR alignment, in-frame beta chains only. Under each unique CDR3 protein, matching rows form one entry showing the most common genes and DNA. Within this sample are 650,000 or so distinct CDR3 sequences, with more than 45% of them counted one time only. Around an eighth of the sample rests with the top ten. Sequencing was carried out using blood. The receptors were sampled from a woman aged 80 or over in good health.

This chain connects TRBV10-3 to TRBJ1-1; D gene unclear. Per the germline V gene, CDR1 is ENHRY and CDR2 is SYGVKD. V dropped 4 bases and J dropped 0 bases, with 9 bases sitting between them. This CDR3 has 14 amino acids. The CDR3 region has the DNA TGTGCCATCAGTGTCAGAGGGATGAACACTGAAGCTTTCTTT. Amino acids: CAISVRGMNTEAFF.

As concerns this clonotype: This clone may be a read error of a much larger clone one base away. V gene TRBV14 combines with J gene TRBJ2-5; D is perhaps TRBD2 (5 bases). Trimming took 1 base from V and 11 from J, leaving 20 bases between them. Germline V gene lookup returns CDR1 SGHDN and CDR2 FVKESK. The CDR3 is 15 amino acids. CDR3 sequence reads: CASSQVSGLRNEQYF. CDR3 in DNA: TGTGCCAGCAGCCAAGTGTCGGGGTTACGCAATGAGCAGTACTTC.

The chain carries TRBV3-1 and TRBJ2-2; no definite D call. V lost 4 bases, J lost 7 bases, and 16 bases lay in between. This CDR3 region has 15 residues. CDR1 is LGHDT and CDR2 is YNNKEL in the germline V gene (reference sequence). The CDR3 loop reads CASSPRQGRIGELFF. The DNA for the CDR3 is TGTGCCAGCAGCCCTCGACAAGGGCGGATCGGGGAGCTGTTTTTT.

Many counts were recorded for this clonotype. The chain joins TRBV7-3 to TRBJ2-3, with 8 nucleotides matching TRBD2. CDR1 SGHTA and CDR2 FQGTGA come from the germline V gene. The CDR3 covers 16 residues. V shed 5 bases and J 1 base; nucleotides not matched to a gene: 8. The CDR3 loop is CASSLLAGSGTDTQYF. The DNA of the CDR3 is TGTGCCAGCAGCCTATTAGCGGGGTCGGGCACAGATACGCAGTATTTT.

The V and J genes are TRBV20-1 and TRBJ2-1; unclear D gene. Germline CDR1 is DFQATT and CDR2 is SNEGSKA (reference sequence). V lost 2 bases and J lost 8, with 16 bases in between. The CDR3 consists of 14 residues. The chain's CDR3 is CSARPKTVWDEQFF. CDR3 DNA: TGCAGTGCTAGACCCAAAACAGTATGGGATGAGCAGTTCTTC.

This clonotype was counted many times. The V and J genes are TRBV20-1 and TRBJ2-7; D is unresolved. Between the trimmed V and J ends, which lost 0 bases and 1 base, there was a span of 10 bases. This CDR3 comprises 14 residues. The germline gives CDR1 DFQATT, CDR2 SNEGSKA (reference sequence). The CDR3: CSARDWAVSYEQYF. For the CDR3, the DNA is TGCAGTGCTAGAGATTGGGCGGTATCCTACGAGCAGTACTTC.

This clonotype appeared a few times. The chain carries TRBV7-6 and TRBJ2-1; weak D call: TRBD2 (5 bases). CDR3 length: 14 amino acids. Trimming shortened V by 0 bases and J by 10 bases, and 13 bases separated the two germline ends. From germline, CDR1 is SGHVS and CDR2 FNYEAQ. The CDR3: CASSLAGRGGEQFF. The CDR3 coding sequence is TGTGCCAGCAGCTTAGCGGGAAGAGGAGGAGAGCAGTTCTTC.

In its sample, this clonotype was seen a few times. The DNA for the CDR3 is TGTGCCAGCTCACCACTCAGGGCTTCTGAGGGCTACACCTTC. This gives the protein CASSPLRASEGYTF. The chain links TRBV18 to TRBJ1-2; D possibly corresponds to TRBD1 (5 bases). Looked up from germline, CDR1 is KGHSH and CDR2 is LQKENI. Trimming pared 1 base from V and 8 bases from J, leaving 14 bases between. The CDR3 totals 14 residues.

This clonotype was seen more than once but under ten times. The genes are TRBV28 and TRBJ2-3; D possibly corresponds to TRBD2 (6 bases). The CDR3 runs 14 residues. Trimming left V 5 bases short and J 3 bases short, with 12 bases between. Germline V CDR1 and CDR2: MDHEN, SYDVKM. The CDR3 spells CASSAPGLTDTQYF. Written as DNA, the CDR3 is TGTGCCAGCAGTGCCCCGGGACTTACAGATACGCAGTATTTT.

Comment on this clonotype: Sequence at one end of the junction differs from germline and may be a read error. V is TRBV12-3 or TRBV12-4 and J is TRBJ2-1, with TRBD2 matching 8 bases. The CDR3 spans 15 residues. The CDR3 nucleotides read TGTGCCAGCAGTTTTTTGCGGGGGGTGCGCAATGGGCAGTTCTTC. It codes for CASSFLRGVRNGQFF.

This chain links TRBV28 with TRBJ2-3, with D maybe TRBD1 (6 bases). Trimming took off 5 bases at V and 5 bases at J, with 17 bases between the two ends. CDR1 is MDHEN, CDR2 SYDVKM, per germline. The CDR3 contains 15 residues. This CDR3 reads CASSPLWGPGDTQYF. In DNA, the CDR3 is TGTGCCAGCAGTCCTCTCTGGGGGCCGGGAGATACGCAGTATTTT.

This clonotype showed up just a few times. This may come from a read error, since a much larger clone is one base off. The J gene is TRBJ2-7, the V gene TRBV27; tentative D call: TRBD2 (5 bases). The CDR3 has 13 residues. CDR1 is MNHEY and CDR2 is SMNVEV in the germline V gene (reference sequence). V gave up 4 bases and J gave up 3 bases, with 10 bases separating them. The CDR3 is CASSSLGIYEQYF. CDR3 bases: TGTGCCAGCAGTTCACTAGGGATCTACGAGCAGTACTTC.

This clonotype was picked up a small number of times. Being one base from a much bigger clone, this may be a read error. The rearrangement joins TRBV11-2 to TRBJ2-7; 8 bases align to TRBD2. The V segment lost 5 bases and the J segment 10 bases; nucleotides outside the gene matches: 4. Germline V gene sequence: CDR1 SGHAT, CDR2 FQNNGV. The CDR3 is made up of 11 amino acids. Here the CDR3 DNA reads TGTGCCAGCAGCCTAGCGGGCGGTCAGTACTTC. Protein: CASSLAGGQYF.

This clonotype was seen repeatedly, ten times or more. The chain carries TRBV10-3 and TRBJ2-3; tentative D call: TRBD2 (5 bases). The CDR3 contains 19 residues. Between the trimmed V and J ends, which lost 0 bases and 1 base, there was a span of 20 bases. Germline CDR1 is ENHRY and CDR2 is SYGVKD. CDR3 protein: CAISESPHRIAGRTDTQYF. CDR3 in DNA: TGTGCCATCAGTGAGTCTCCCCATCGCATCGCGGGCCGCACAGATACGCAGTATTTT.

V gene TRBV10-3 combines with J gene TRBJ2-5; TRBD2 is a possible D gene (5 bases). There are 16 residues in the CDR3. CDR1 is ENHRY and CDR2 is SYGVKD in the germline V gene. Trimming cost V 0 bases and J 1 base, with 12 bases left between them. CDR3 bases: TGTGCCATCAGTGAGTCTCCCGCGGGCCCCCAAGAGACCCAGTACTTC. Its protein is CAISESPAGPQETQYF.

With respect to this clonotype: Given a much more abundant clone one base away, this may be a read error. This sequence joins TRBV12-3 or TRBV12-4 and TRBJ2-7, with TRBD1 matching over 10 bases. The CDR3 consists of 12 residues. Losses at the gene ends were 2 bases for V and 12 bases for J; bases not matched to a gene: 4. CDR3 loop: CASSLSGTGVYF. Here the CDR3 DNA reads TGTGCCAGCAGTTTATCCGGGACAGGGGTGTACTTC.

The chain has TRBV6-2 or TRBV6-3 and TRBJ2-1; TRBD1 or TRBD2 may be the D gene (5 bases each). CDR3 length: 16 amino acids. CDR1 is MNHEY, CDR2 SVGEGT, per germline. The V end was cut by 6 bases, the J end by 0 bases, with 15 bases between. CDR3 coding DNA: TGTGCCAGCAGCCCCGCGAAGGGGAGCTCCTACAATGAGCAGTTCTTC. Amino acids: CASSPAKGSSYNEQFF.

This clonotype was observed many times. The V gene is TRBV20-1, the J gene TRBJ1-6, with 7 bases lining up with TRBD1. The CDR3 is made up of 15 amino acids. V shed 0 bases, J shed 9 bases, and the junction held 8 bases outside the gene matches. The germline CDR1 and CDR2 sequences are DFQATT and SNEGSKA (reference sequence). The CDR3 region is CSARDRGGASSPLHF. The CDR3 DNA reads TGCAGTGCTAGAGATCGAGGGGGCGCGAGTTCACCCCTCCACTTT.

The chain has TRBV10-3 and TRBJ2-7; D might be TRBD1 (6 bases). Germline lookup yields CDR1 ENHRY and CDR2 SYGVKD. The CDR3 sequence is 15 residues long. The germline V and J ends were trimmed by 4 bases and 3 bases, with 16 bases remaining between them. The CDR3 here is CAISARGSSSYEQYF. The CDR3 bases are TGTGCCATCAGTGCCAGGGGATCATCGAGCTACGAGCAGTACTTC.

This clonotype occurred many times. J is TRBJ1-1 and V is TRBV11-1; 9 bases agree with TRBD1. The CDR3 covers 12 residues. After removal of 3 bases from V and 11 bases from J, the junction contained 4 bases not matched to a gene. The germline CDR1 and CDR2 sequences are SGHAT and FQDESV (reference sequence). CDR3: CASSFLTGGAFF. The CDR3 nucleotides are TGTGCCAGCAGCTTCCTTACAGGGGGCGCTTTCTTT.

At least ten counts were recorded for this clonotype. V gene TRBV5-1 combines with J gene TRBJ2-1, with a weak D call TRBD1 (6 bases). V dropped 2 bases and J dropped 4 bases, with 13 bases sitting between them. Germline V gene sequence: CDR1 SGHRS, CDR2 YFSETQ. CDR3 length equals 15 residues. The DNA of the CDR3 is TGCGCCAGCAGCTTCCAGGGGCAGACTTACAATGAGCAGTTCTTC. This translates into CASSFQGQTYNEQFF.

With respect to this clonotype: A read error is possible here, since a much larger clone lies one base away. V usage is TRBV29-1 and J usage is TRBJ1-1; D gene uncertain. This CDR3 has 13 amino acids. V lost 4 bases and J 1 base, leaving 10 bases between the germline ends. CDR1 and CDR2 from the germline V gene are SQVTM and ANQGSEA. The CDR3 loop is CSVVTRRNTEAFF. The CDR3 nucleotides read TGCAGCGTTGTCACGAGGAGGAACACTGAAGCTTTCTTT.

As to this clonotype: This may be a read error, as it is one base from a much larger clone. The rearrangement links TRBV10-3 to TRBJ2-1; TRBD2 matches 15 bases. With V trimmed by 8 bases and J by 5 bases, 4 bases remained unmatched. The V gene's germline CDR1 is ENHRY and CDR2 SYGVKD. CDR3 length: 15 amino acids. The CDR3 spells CAIGRTSGRDNEQFF. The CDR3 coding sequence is TGTGCCATCGGACGGACTAGCGGGAGGGACAATGAGCAGTTCTTC.

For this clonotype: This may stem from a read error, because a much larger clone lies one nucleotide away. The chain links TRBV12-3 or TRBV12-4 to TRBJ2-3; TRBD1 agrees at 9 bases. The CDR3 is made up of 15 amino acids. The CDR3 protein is CASRTGGLGTDMQYF. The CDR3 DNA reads TGTGCCAGCAGAACAGGGGGCTTAGGGACAGATATGCAGTATTTT.